The entry below describes one TCR beta chain. The data are from a study of T cells in tumors after PD-1 blockade. Across the whole study: Some patients also took daily vismodegib 150 mg during anti-PD-1 treatment. Peripheral blood samples averaged about 33,000 unique clonotypes and roughly 110,000 templates.

The data were produced by immunoSEQ multiplex PCR, yet TCRdb's version contains in-frame clones alone and is incomplete. The data contain under 40,000 clones, roughly 73% of them seen just once; the ten biggest clones take up roughly 37%. Input was roughly 550 ng to 6,004 ng of genomic DNA from tumor or blood. Per germline, CDR1 SGHNT and CDR2 YENEEA. This CDR3 comprises 15 residues. With V trimmed by 5 bases and J by 6 bases, 12 bases remained unmatched. V and J are TRBV11-3 and TRBJ1-1, with 7 bases matching TRBD1. The source of this sequence is a human donor with basal cell carcinoma. The material was PBMCs, obtained after anti-PD-1 treatment. This chain's CDR3 is CASSPFDRATSEAFF. CDR3 sequence (DNA): TGTGCCAGCAGCCCCTTCGACAGGGCCACCTCTGAAGCTTTCTTT.